This T cell receptor beta chain was identified during a study of blood T cell repertoires in COVID-19. About the research overall: Donors in the United States, Italy and Spain gave samples during acute or convalescent COVID-19. Sources were T cells, B-cell-depleted T cells, or PBMCs; the material itself was cDNA or gDNA.

The CDR3 length is 13 residues. V gave up 3 bases and J gave up 6 bases, with 9 bases separating them. Germline V gene sequence: CDR1 KGHSH, CDR2 LQKENI. Sequencing was performed with immunoSEQ multiplex PCR; in TCRdb, only in-frame clones are kept and a portion is missing. The data show under 200,000 clones, just under 80% seen once. The source material was peripheral blood. The origin of this receptor is a man in his 70s with active or convalescent COVID-19. The chain joins TRBV18 to TRBJ1-5; perhaps TRBD1 as D (5 bases). The CDR3 here is CASSPTRVQPQHF. The DNA of the CDR3 is TGTGCCAGCTCACCGACCAGGGTTCAGCCCCAGCATTTT.